The entry below gives a single T cell receptor beta chain sequence along with its context. Its antigen is unknown. The data were taken from a study of cytomegalovirus exposure and HLA in healthy donors. Germline V gives CDR1 SGHDN, CDR2 FVKESK. The junction had 6 bases not matched to a gene; V was cut back by 3 bases and J by 3 bases. The CDR3 spans 17 residues. Findings and limits, study-wide: Excluded: some indistinguishable V segments such as TRBV6-2 and TRBV6-3.

The study ran its PCR with 60 Vbeta and 13 Jbeta primers. Data came from immunoSEQ multiplex PCR; TCRdb stores just in-frame clones and leaves some out. The sample lists some 190,000 clones; around three quarters were seen once. This clonotype originated in a woman between 25 and 40 years old in good health and CMV-seropositive. The rearrangement joins TRBV14 to TRBJ2-1; 12 nucleotides agree with TRBD2. The sample consisted of PBMCs. CDR3 loop: CASSQLGLAGLYNEQFF. The CDR3 DNA reads as TGTGCCAGCAGCCAGCTGGGACTAGCGGGCCTCTACAATGAGCAGTTCTTC.